The 22 T cell receptor beta chains below all came from one sample that was sequenced in a study of response to subunit inactivated influenza vaccine. TCRdb reprocessed the RT-PCR reads via MiXCR and lists one record per CDR3 protein. Altogether about 520,000 distinct CDR3 sequences are present, over 25% being singletons, with the ten largest covering approximately 2%. Source: CD4+ T cells sorted from PBMCs, taken 4 to 6 days after vaccination. These receptors originate from a man aged 50-60 years who received an inactivated influenza vaccine.

The chain uses TRBV5-1 and TRBJ1-5; TRBD1 matches 8 bases. The germline V gene has CDR1 SGHRS and CDR2 YFSETQ. V trimming: 0 bases; J trimming: 6 bases; junction bases outside the gene matches: 5. This CDR3 is built from 15 residues. Written as DNA, the CDR3 is TGCGCCAGCAGCTTGGACCAGGGGGCGAGTCAGCCCCAGCATTTT. Protein product: CASSLDQGASQPQHF.

This chain connects TRBV5-1 to TRBJ1-1, with 7 bases fitting TRBD1. Germline V gene data show CDR1 as SGHRS and CDR2 as YFSETQ. Trimming took 5 bases from V and 3 from J; bases not matched to a gene: 4. CDR3 length: 13 residues. CDR3 protein: CASRSQGDTEAFF. CDR3 sequence (DNA): TGCGCCAGCAGATCTCAGGGGGACACTGAAGCTTTCTTT. Full variable domain (outside the CDR3, taken from reference TRBV5-1 and TRBJ1-1): KAGVTQTPRYLIKTRGQQVTLSCSPISGHRSVSWYQQTPGQGLQFLFEYFSETQRNKGNFPGRFSGRQFSNSRSEMNVSTLELGDSALYLCASRSQGDTEAFFGQGTRLTVV.

This clonotype was seen a single time. The chain uses TRBV10-3 and TRBJ2-2, with D uncertain. CDR3 length: 12 residues. The germline V gene has CDR1 ENHRY and CDR2 SYGVKD. Deletions cut 11 bases from V and 0 bases from J, with 7 bases between. CDR3 nucleotides: TGTGCCGTAGGTCCGAACACCGGGGAGCTGTTTTTT. Translated, it gives CAVGPNTGELFF.

This clonotype appeared a few times. The chain joins TRBV5-1 to TRBJ2-7; D is uncertain. V was shortened by 1 base and J by 1 base, with 9 bases between the two germline ends. Germline CDR1 and CDR2: SGHRS and YFSETQ. The CDR3 consists of 14 residues. DNA of the CDR3: TGCGCCAGCAGCTTGTGGGCCGGTTCCTACGAGCAGTACTTC. Its translation: CASSLWAGSYEQYF. Combining the CDR3 with reference TRBV5-1 and TRBJ2-7 gives the whole variable domain KAGVTQTPRYLIKTRGQQVTLSCSPISGHRSVSWYQQTPGQGLQFLFEYFSETQRNKGNFPGRFSGRQFSNSRSEMNVSTLELGDSALYLCASSLWAGSYEQYFGPGTRLTVT.

The genes are TRBV7-9 and TRBJ1-1, with D possibly TRBD1 on 5 matching bases. CDR1 SEHNR and CDR2 FQNEAQ come from the germline V gene (reference sequence). Deletions cut 3 bases from V and 0 bases from J, with 11 bases between. This CDR3 is 15 amino acids long. The CDR3 region has the DNA TGTGCCAGCAGCTTCTCGGACACCTTGAACACTGAAGCTTTCTTT. This gives the protein CASSFSDTLNTEAFF.

The V and J genes are TRBV12-3 or TRBV12-4 and TRBJ1-1; tentatively, D is TRBD1 (6 bases). V lost 6 bases and J 8 bases, leaving 13 bases between the germline ends. The CDR3 sequence is 12 residues long. The CDR3 nucleotides read TGTGCCAGCAGACAGACAGGCGGGGAAGCTTTCTTT. As protein: CASRQTGGEAFF.

The V call is TRBV10-3, the J call TRBJ2-3, with a tentative D call TRBD2 (6 bases). Trimming shortened V by 11 bases and J by 2 bases, and 14 bases separated the two germline ends. The V gene's germline CDR1 is ENHRY and CDR2 SYGVKD. The CDR3 length is 13 residues. The CDR3 DNA sequence: TGTGCCGCCGGAGGGGATAACACAGATACGCAGTATTTT. Translated: CAAGGDNTDTQYF.

This clonotype was recorded a few times. The rearrangement joins TRBV12-3 or TRBV12-4 to TRBJ1-5; 7 bases agree with TRBD1. J was trimmed by 7 bases and V by 6 bases; bases with no gene match: 3. The CDR3 spans 12 residues. The CDR3 region is CASRQGTQPQHF. The CDR3 DNA sequence: TGTGCCAGCAGACAGGGGACCCAGCCCCAGCATTTT.

The rearrangement joins TRBV14 to TRBJ2-1; D may be TRBD1 or TRBD2 (5 bases each). The CDR3 contains 15 residues. V lost 3 bases to trimming and J lost 5 bases, with 14 bases between them. Germline CDR1 and CDR2: SGHDN and FVKESK. This chain's CDR3 is CASSHPGAPNNEQFF. The CDR3 DNA reads as TGTGCCAGCAGCCACCCCGGGGCCCCAAACAATGAGCAGTTCTTC.

This chain uses TRBV20-1 with TRBJ2-7; 13 bases are shared with TRBD2. The ends lost 3 bases at V and 0 bases at J; junction bases unmatched: 5. The CDR3 spans 16 residues. Germline V gene data show CDR1 as DFQATT and CDR2 as SNEGSKA (reference sequence). The CDR3 sequence: CSASPGLAGRSYEQYF. The CDR3 DNA follows: TGCAGTGCTAGCCCGGGACTAGCGGGACGCTCCTACGAGCAGTACTTC.

This clonotype appeared a few times. The J gene is TRBJ2-1, the V gene TRBV3-1, with 7 bases identical to TRBD2. Germline loops: CDR1 LGHDT, CDR2 YNNKEL (reference sequence). The CDR3 totals 15 residues. With V trimmed by 1 base and J by 5 bases, 5 bases remained unmatched. The CDR3, as DNA: TGTGCCAGCAGCCAAGGGGCGGGAGCGAACAATGAGCAGTTCTTC. Translated: CASSQGAGANNEQFF.

In this sample, this clonotype turned up a few times. CDR3 protein: CASSLGLAGVETQYF. CDR3 coding DNA: TGCGCCAGCAGCTTGGGACTAGCGGGAGTGGAGACCCAGTACTTC. The chain recombines TRBV5-1 with TRBJ2-5; 12 positions agree with TRBD2. Trimming removed 0 bases from V and 5 bases from J; junction bases left unmatched: 2. This CDR3 spans 15 amino acids. Germline V gene lookup returns CDR1 SGHRS and CDR2 YFSETQ.

The J gene is TRBJ1-2, the V gene TRBV19, with D uncertain. In germline, CDR1 is LNHDA, CDR2 SQIVND (reference sequence). Deletions cut 11 bases from V and 0 bases from J, with 7 bases between. The CDR3 loop spans 11 amino acids. CDR3 loop: CAGKSNYGYTF. The DNA of the CDR3 is TGTGCCGGTAAATCTAACTATGGCTACACCTTC.

The chain carries TRBV19 and TRBJ2-1; a possible D gene is TRBD2 (5 bases). V dropped 3 bases and J dropped 7 bases, with 13 bases sitting between them. The CDR3 sequence is 14 residues long. CDR1 and CDR2 (germline): LNHDA, SQIVND (reference sequence). CDR3 in DNA: TGTGCCAGTAGTATTCCGGGGAAAGGGAATGAGCAGTTCTTC. Translating it yields CASSIPGKGNEQFF.

With respect to this clonotype: A read error may produce the germline difference seen at one junction end. The rearrangement uses TRBV6-1 and TRBJ1-3; maybe TRBD1 (5 bases). From germline, CDR1 is MNHNS and CDR2 SASEGT. The length of the CDR3 is 14 residues. CDR3 sequence (DNA): TGTGCCAGCAGTCTTGGGACTTCTGGAGACACCATATATTTT. Its protein is CASSLGTSGDTIYF.

This clonotype was detected a few times. The rearrangement uses TRBV6-2 or TRBV6-3 and TRBJ1-5, with a weak D call TRBD1 (6 bases). V was cut by 7 bases and J by 3 bases, with 16 bases left in between. Germline V gene lookup returns CDR1 MNHEY and CDR2 SVGEGT. The CDR3 is made up of 15 amino acids. CDR3 DNA: TGTGCCAGCAAATCCTTGGACAGAGACAATCAGCCCCAGCATTTT. Its translation: CASKSLDRDNQPQHF.

The rearrangement uses TRBV6-5 and TRBJ1-2; 11 bases line up with TRBD1. The CDR3 sequence is 15 residues long. The V segment lost 2 bases and the J segment 5 bases; nucleotides outside the gene matches: 4. The germline gives CDR1 MNHEY, CDR2 SVGAGI. CDR3 residues: CASSYDGTGGYGYTF. As DNA, the CDR3 is TGTGCCAGCAGTTACGACGGGACAGGGGGTTATGGCTACACCTTC.

Many counts were recorded for this clonotype. V and J are TRBV7-9 and TRBJ1-1; TRBD1 aligns across 7 bases. CDR1 and CDR2 from the germline V gene are SEHNR and FQNEAQ (reference sequence). V shed 1 base, J shed 5 bases, and the junction held 4 bases outside the gene matches. The CDR3 totals 14 residues. The CDR3 loop is CASSLGQGMTEAFF. DNA for the CDR3: TGTGCCAGCAGCTTAGGACAGGGTATGACTGAAGCTTTCTTT.

This chain connects TRBV10-2 to TRBJ1-5, with a tentative D call TRBD1 (6 bases). CDR1 and CDR2 from the germline V gene are WSHSY and SAAADI. The CDR3 runs to 13 residues. Between the trimmed V and J ends, which lost 0 bases and 11 bases, there was a span of 11 bases. For the CDR3, the DNA is TGCGCCAGCAGTGAGTCGAGGGACAAGTCCCAGCATTTT. It yields the protein CASSESRDKSQHF.

This clonotype was detected ten times or more. V gene TRBV6-2 or TRBV6-3 combines with J gene TRBJ2-2, with 9 bases aligning to TRBD2. Germline V gives CDR1 MNHEY, CDR2 SVGEGT. This CDR3 contains 17 residues. V was pared by 2 bases and J by 7 bases, with 11 bases of the junction left unmatched. The CDR3 DNA reads TGTGCCAGCAGTTACCCATCGCTAGCGGGGAGTATCGGGGAGCTGTTTTTT. This gives the protein CASSYPSLAGSIGELFF.

This rearrangement joins TRBV3-1 to TRBJ2-5, with D possibly being TRBD2 (6 bases). The germline CDR1 and CDR2 sequences are LGHDT and YNNKEL (reference sequence). V was trimmed by 2 bases and J by 5 bases, leaving 6 bases between them. CDR3 size: 12 residues. CDR3 region: CASSQRGETQYF. CDR3 sequence (DNA): TGTGCCAGCAGCCAACGGGGGGAGACCCAGTACTTC.

The gene calls are TRBV12-3 or TRBV12-4 and TRBJ1-5, with D perhaps TRBD1 (6 bases). Trimming left V 7 bases short and J 4 bases short, with 17 bases between. CDR3 length: 15 amino acids. For the CDR3, the DNA is TGTGCCAGCACCATCGCTCAGGGGAGAAATCAGCCCCAGCATTTT. This gives the protein CASTIAQGRNQPQHF.